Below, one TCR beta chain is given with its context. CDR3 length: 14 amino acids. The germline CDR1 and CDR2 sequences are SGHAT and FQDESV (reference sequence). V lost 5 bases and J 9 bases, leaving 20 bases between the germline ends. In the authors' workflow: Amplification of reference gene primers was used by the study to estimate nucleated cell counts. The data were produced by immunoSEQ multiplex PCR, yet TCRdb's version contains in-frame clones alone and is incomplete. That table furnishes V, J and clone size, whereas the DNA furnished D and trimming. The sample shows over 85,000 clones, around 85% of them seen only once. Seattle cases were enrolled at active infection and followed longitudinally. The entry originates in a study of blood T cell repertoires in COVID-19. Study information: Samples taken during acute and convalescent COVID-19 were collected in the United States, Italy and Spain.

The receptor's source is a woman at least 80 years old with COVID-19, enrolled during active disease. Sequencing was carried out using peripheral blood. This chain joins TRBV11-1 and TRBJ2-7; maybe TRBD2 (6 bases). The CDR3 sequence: CASSARTNTAAQYF. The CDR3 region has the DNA TGTGCCAGCAGCGCCCGGACTAATACCGCCGCGCAGTACTTC.